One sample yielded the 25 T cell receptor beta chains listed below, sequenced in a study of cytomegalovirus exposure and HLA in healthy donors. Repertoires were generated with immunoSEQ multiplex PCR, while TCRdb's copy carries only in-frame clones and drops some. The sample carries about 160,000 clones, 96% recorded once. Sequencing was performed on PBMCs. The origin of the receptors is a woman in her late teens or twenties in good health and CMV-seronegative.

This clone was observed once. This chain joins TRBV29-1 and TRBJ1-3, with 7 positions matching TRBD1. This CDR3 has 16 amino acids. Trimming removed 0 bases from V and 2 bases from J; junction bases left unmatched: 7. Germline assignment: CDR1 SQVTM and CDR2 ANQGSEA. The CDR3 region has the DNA TGCAGCGTTGAAGAATCCCAGACAGGGACTGGAAACACCATATATTTT. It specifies CSVEESQTGTGNTIYF. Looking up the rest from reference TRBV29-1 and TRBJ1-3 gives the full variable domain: SAVISQKPSRDICQRGTSLTIQCQVDSQVTMMFWYRQQPGQSLTLIATANQGSEATYESGFVIDKFPISRPNLTFSTLTVSNMSPEDSSIYLCSVEESQTGTGNTIYFGEGSWLTVV.

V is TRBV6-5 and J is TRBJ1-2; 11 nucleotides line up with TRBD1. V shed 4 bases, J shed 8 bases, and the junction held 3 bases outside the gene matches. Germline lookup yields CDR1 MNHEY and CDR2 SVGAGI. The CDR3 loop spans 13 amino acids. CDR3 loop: CASSLGTGGGYTF. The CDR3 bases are TGTGCCAGCAGTTTAGGGACAGGGGGAGGCTACACCTTC.

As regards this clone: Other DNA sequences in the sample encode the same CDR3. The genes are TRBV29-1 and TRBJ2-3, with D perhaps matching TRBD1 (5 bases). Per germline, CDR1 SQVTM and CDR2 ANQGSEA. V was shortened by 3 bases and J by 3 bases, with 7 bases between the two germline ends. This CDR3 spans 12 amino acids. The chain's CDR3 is CSVDPGTDTQYF. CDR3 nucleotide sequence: TGCAGCGTTGATCCAGGGACAGATACGCAGTATTTT.

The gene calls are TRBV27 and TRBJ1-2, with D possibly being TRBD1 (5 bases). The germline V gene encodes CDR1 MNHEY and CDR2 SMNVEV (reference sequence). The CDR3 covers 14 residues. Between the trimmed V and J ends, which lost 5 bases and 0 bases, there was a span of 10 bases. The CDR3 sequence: CASSNRLANYGYTF. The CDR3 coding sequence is TGTGCCAGCAGTAACAGGTTAGCTAACTATGGCTACACCTTC.

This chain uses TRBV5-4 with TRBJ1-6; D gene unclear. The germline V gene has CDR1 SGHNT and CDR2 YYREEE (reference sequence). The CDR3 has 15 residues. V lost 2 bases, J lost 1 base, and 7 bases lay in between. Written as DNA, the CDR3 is TGTGCCAGCAGCTTAGCCGGTTCCTATAATTCACCCCTCCACTTT. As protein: CASSLAGSYNSPLHF. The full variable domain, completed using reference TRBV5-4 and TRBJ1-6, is ETGVTQSPTHLIKTRGQQVTLRCSSQSGHNTVSWYQQALGQGPQFIFQYYREEENGRGNFPPRFSGLQFPNYSSELNVNALELDDSALYLCASSLAGSYNSPLHFGNGTRLTVT.

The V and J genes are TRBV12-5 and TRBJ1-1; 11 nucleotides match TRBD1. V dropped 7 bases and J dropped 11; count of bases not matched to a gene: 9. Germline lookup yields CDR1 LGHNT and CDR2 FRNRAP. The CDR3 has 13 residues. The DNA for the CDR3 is TGTGCTAGTGCGGGTGGACAGGGGGCCGAGGCTTTCTTT. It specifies CASAGGQGAEAFF.

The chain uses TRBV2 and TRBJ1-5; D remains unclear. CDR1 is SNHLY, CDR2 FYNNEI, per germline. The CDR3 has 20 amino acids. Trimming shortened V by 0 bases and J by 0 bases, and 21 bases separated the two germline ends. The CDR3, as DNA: TGTGCCAGCAGTGAAGCGCGGCTTTCCCGGGATACACATAGCAATCAGCCCCAGCATTTT. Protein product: CASSEARLSRDTHSNQPQHF.

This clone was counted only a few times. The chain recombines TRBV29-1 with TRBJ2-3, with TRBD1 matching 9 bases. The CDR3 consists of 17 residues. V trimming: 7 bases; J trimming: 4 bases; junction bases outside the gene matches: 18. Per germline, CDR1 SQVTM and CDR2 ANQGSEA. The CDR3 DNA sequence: TGCAGCGAAATAAATCCGGGACAGGGAGAGGTATCAGATACGCAGTATTTT. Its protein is CSEINPGQGEVSDTQYF.

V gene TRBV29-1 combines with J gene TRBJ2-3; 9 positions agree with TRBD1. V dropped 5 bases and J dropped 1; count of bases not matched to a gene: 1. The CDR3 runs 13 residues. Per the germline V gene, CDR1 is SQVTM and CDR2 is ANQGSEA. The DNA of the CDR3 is TGCAGCGTTCGACAGGGGGGCACAGATACGCAGTATTTT. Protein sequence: CSVRQGGTDTQYF.

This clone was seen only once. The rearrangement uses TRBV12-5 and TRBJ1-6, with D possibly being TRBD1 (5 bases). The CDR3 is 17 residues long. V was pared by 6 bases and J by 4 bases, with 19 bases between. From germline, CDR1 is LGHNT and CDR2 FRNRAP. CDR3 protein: CASGVGGGNKYNSPLHF. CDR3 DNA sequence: TGTGCTAGTGGAGTGGGGGGGGGTAATAAGTATAATTCACCCCTCCACTTT.

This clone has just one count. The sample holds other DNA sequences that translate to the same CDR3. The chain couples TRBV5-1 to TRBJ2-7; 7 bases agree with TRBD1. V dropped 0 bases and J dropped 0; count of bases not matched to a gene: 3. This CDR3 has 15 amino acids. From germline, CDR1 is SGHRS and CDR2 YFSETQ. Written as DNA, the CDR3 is TGCGCCAGCAGCTTGGGGGCAGGGGGCTCCTACGAGCAGTACTTC. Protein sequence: CASSLGAGGSYEQYF. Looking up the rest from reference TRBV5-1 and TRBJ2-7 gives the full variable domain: KAGVTQTPRYLIKTRGQQVTLSCSPISGHRSVSWYQQTPGQGLQFLFEYFSETQRNKGNFPGRFSGRQFSNSRSEMNVSTLELGDSALYLCASSLGAGGSYEQYFGPGTRLTVT.

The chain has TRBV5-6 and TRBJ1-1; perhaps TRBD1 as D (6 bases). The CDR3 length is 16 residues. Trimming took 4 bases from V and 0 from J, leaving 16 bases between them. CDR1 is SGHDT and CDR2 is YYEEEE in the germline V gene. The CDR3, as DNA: TGTGCCAGCAGCCTAGGGGGGGGAAGAGTGAACACTGAAGCTTTCTTT. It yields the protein CASSLGGGRVNTEAFF.

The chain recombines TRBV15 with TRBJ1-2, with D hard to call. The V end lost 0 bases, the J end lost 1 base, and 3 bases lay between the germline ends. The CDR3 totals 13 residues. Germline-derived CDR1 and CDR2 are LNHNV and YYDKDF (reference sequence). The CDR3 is CATSRDHNYGYTF. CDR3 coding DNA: TGTGCCACCAGCAGAGATCATAACTATGGCTACACCTTC.

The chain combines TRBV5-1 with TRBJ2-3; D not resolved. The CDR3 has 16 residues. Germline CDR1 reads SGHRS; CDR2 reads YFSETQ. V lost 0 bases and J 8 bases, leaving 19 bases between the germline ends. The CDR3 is CASSLDVALTVFTQYF. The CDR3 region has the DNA TGCGCCAGCAGCTTGGATGTTGCCCTGACTGTTTTTACGCAGTATTTT. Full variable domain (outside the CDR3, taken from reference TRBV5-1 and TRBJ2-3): KAGVTQTPRYLIKTRGQQVTLSCSPISGHRSVSWYQQTPGQGLQFLFEYFSETQRNKGNFPGRFSGRQFSNSRSEMNVSTLELGDSALYLCASSLDVALTVFTQYFGPGTRLTVL.

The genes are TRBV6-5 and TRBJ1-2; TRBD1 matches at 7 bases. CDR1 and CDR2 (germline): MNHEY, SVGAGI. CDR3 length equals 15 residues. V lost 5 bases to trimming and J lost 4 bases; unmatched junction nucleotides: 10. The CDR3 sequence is CASSNGGQSIYGYTF. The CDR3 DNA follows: TGTGCCAGCAGTAACGGGGGACAGTCAATCTATGGCTACACCTTC.

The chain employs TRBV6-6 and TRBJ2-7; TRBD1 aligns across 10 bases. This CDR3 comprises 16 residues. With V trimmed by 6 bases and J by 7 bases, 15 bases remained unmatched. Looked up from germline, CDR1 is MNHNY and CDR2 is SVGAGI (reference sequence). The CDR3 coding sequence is TGTGCCAGCAGAAATGCTGCTGGGACAGGGGTTAGTGAGCAGTACTTC. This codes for CASRNAAGTGVSEQYF.

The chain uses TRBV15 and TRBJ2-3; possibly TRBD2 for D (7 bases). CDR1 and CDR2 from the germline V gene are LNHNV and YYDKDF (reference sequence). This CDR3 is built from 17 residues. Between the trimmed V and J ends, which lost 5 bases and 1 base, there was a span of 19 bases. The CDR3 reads CATSAPGEGPGTDTQYF. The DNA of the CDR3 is TGTGCCACCAGCGCCCCAGGGGAGGGACCTGGCACAGATACGCAGTATTTT. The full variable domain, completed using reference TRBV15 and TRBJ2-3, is DAMVIQNPRYQVTQFGKPVTLSCSQTLNHNVMYWYQQKSSQAPKLLFHYYDKDFNNEADTPDNFQSRRPNTSFCFLDIRSPGLGDTAMYLCATSAPGEGPGTDTQYFGPGTRLTVL.

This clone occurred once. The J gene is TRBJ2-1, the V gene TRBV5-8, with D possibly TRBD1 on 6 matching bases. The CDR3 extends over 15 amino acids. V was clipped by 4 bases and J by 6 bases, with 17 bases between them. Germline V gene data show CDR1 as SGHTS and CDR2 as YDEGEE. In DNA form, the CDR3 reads TGTGCCAGCAGCCCCGGGACAAGAACTCTCAATGAGCAGTTCTTC. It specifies CASSPGTRTLNEQFF. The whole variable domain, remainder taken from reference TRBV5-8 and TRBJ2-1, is EAGVTQSPTHLIKTRGQQATLRCSPISGHTSVYWYQQALGLGLQFLLWYDEGEERNRGNFPPRFSGRQFPNYSSELNVNALELEDSALYLCASSPGTRTLNEQFFGPGTRLTVL.

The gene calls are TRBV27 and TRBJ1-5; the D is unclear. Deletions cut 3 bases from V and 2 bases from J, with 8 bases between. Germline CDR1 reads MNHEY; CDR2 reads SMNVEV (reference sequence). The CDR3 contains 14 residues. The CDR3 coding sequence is TGTGCCAGCAGTTTTTTGAGTGGCAATCAGCCCCAGCATTTT. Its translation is CASSFLSGNQPQHF.

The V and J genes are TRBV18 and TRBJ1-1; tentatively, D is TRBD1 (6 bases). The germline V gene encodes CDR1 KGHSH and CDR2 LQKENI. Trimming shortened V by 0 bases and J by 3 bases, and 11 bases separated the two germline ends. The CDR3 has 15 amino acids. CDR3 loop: CASSPPGGVDTEAFF. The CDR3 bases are TGTGCCAGCTCACCACCAGGGGGGGTGGACACTGAAGCTTTCTTT.

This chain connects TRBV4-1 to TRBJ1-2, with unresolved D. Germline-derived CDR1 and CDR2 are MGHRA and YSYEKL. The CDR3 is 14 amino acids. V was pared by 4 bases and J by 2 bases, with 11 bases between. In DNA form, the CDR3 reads TGCGCCAGCAGCCCCACACCGTCGAACTATGGCTACACCTTC. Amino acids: CASSPTPSNYGYTF.

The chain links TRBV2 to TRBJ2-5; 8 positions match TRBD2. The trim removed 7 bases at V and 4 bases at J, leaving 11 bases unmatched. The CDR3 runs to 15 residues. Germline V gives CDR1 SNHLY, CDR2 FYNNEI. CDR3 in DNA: TGTGCCAGCATTCCCACCGGGGGGGCCGGAGAGACCCAGTACTTC. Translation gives CASIPTGGAGETQYF.

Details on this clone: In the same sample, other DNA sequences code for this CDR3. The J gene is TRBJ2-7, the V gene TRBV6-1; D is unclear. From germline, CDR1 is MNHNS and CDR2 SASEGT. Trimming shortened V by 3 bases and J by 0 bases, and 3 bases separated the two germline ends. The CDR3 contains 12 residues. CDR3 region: CASSESSYEQYF. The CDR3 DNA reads TGTGCCAGCAGTGAGAGCTCCTACGAGCAGTACTTC.

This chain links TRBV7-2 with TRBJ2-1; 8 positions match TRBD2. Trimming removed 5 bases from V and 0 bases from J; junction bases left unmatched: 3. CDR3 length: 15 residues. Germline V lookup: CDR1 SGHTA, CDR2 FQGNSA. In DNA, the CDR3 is TGTGCCAGCAGCCCCGGGGGGGGCTCCTACAATGAGCAGTTCTTC. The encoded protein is CASSPGGGSYNEQFF.

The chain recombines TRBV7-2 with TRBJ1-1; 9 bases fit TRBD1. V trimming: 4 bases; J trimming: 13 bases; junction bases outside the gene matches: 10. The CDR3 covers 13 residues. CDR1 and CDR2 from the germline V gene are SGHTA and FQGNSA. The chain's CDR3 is CASSSDGQGTVFF. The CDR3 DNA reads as TGTGCCAGCAGCTCGGACGGACAGGGGACCGTTTTCTTT.